The 22 T cell receptor beta chains below come from one sample, sequenced in a study of cytomegalovirus exposure and HLA in healthy donors. The PCR was carried out with 60 Vbeta primers and 13 Jbeta primers. Data came from immunoSEQ multiplex PCR; TCRdb stores just in-frame clones and leaves some out. Found here are approximately 170,000 clones, 60% to 80% of them singletons; the top ten hold over 2.5%. Sequenced: PBMCs. The source of these receptors is a middle-aged man in good health and CMV-seronegative.

The CDR3 loop reads CASSEMGPRYEQYF. DNA for the CDR3: TGTGCCAGCAGCGAGATGGGGCCTCGGTACGAGCAGTACTTC. The J gene is TRBJ2-7, the V gene TRBV5-6; tentative D call: TRBD1 (5 bases). The CDR3 extends over 14 amino acids. V was trimmed by 4 bases and J by 4 bases, leaving 15 bases between them. In germline, CDR1 is SGHDT, CDR2 YYEEEE.

This chain joins TRBV4-1 and TRBJ2-7; 13 bases are a match to TRBD2. Trimming at V came to 4 bases and at J to 1 base, leaving 10 bases not matched to a gene. The CDR3 spans 18 residues. The germline V gene has CDR1 MGHRA and CDR2 YSYEKL. The CDR3 sequence is CASSRMQPGLAGSYEQYF. The CDR3 DNA sequence: TGCGCCAGCAGCCGGATGCAACCGGGACTAGCGGGGTCCTACGAGCAGTACTTC.

This clone appeared a few times. The gene calls are TRBV15 and TRBJ1-3; D is possibly TRBD1 (5 bases). The ends were cut back, 0 bases at V and 8 bases at J, with 17 bases in the middle. CDR3 length: 16 residues. Germline CDR1 and CDR2: LNHNV and YYDKDF (reference sequence). The CDR3 loop is CATSRDSWEGSHTIYF. CDR3 in DNA: TGTGCCACCAGCAGAGATTCCTGGGAGGGGTCGCACACCATATATTTT.

The V gene is TRBV30, the J gene TRBJ2-5; a possible D gene is TRBD2 (6 bases). This CDR3 has 14 amino acids. V lost 2 bases to trimming and J lost 3 bases, with 13 bases between them. Germline CDR1 GTSNPN, CDR2 SVGIG (reference sequence). The CDR3 protein is CAWSRRQREETQYF. The DNA for the CDR3 is TGTGCCTGGAGTAGGCGACAGCGGGAAGAGACCCAGTACTTC.

This clone was counted a single time. The V and J genes are TRBV6-5 and TRBJ2-5; 8 bases line up with TRBD1. After removal of 7 bases from V and 1 base from J, the junction contained 8 bases not matched to a gene. The CDR3 covers 15 residues. Germline CDR1 is MNHEY and CDR2 is SVGAGI. The chain's CDR3 is CASTARQGFQETQYF. The CDR3 region has the DNA TGTGCCAGCACGGCTAGACAGGGGTTCCAAGAGACCCAGTACTTC.

About this clone itself: The junction departs from germline at one end; a sequencing error may be responsible. V and J are TRBV7-8 and TRBJ2-1; no clear D gene. The CDR3 contains 11 residues. In germline, CDR1 is SGHVS, CDR2 FQNEAQ. The CDR3 loop reads CASGRYNEQLF. CDR3 nucleotide sequence: TGTGCCAGCGGGCGATACAATGAGCAGCTCTTC.

The V gene is TRBV10-3, the J gene TRBJ1-5; 8 bases match TRBD1. V trimming: 10 bases; J trimming: 2 bases; junction bases outside the gene matches: 7. Germline V gene sequence: CDR1 ENHRY, CDR2 SYGVKD. The CDR3 sequence is 14 residues long. The CDR3 DNA reads as TGTGCCACTAGGACAGGGAATGGCAATCAGCCCCAGCATTTT. Its translation: CATRTGNGNQPQHF.

The sample holds a few counts of this clone. The rearrangement uses TRBV28 and TRBJ2-3, with 8 positions matching TRBD1. Germline loops: CDR1 MDHEN, CDR2 SYDVKM. CDR3 length: 20 residues. Trimming took 2 bases from V and 0 from J; bases not matched to a gene: 16. The CDR3 DNA follows: TGTGCCAGCAGTTTAAATGTGCGGGACAGGTCATCCCCTAGCACAGATACGCAGTATTTT. It translates to CASSLNVRDRSSPSTDTQYF.

This chain uses TRBV9 with TRBJ2-5; a weak D match, TRBD1 (5 bases). The J call is uncertain, as TRBJ2-7 better fits the DNA end. This CDR3 spans 16 amino acids. CDR1 is SGDLS, CDR2 YYNGEE, per germline. CDR3 nucleotides: TGTGCCAGCAGCGTAGCCCCTAGGGGCGGCTTCTACGAGCAGTACTTC. Encoded protein: CASSVAPRGGFYEQYF.

This sequence joins TRBV7-9 and TRBJ2-7, with 8 bases that match TRBD1. Germline-derived CDR1 and CDR2 are SEHNR and FQNEAQ (reference sequence). The CDR3 totals 14 residues. Trimming removed 4 bases from V and 5 bases from J; junction bases left unmatched: 7. The CDR3 nucleotides read TGTGCCAGCAGCTCGTCAGGGGGCGTAAACGAGCAGTACTTC. Protein sequence: CASSSSGGVNEQYF.

V usage is TRBV5-1 and J usage is TRBJ1-2; perhaps TRBD1 as D (5 bases). CDR3 length: 12 amino acids. Trimming took off 4 bases at V and 5 bases at J, with 9 bases between the two ends. Germline CDR1 and CDR2: SGHRS and YFSETQ. As DNA, the CDR3 is TGCGCCAGCAGCGCCCAGGGTTATGGCTACACCTTC. This encodes CASSAQGYGYTF.

This chain joins TRBV12-2 and TRBJ2-5; TRBD1, as called in the table, went unchecked against the DNA. TRBV12-2 is classified as a pseudogene. The CDR3 loop spans 19 amino acids. The CDR3 is CASRSHRGQGKEGQETQYF. The DNA of the CDR3 is TGTGCAAGTCGCTCACACCGAGGACAGGGAAAGGAGGGCCAAGAGACCCAGTACTTC.

This clone has a handful of counts. The genes are TRBV6-1 and TRBJ2-1; 9 nucleotides line up with TRBD1. The junction had 5 bases not matched to a gene; V was cut back by 6 bases and J by 8 bases. CDR1 is MNHNS and CDR2 is SASEGT in the germline V gene. The CDR3 sequence is 13 residues long. CDR3 amino acids: CASRTTGGDEQFF. CDR3 in DNA: TGTGCCAGCAGGACGACAGGGGGAGATGAGCAGTTCTTC.

This clone was counted a single time. The J gene is TRBJ1-2, the V gene TRBV18; the match to TRBD1 covers 8 bases. Per the germline V gene, CDR1 is KGHSH and CDR2 is LQKENI. The CDR3 is 16 residues long. V shed 4 bases, J shed 2 bases, and the junction held 9 bases outside the gene matches. The CDR3 region is CASSLTTGDHNYGYTF. In DNA, the CDR3 is TGTGCCAGCTCACTAACGACAGGGGACCACAACTATGGCTACACCTTC. The whole variable domain, filled in from reference TRBV18 and TRBJ1-2, reads NAGVMQNPRHLVRRRGQEARLRCSPMKGHSHVYWYRQLPEEGLKFMVYLQKENIIDESGMPKERFSAEFPKEGPSILRIQQVVRGDSAAYFCASSLTTGDHNYGYTFGSGTRLTVV.

This sequence joins TRBV12-5 and TRBJ2-1; weak D call: TRBD1 (6 bases). V lost 5 bases, J lost 1 base, and 21 bases lay in between. Looked up from germline, CDR1 is LGHNT and CDR2 is FRNRAP. CDR3 length: 18 residues. Here the CDR3 DNA reads TGTGCTAGTGGTAGACCGACCAGGGGCCCTATGTCCTACAATGAGCAGTTCTTC. It specifies CASGRPTRGPMSYNEQFF. Full variable domain (missing parts from reference TRBV12-5 and TRBJ2-1): DARVTQTPRHKVTEMGQEVTMRCQPILGHNTVFWYRQTMMQGLELLAYFRNRAPLDDSGMPKDRFSAEMPDATLATLKIQPSEPRDSAVYFCASGRPTRGPMSYNEQFFGPGTRLTVL.

The chain uses TRBV19 and TRBJ2-1; D not resolved. This CDR3 comprises 12 residues. Between the trimmed V and J ends, which lost 3 bases and 7 bases, there was a span of 7 bases. Germline-derived CDR1 and CDR2 are LNHDA and SQIVND (reference sequence). CDR3 DNA: TGTGCCAGTAGTATCAGGTGGAATGAGCAGTTCTTC. Protein: CASSIRWNEQFF.

The V gene is TRBV5-1, the J gene TRBJ2-2; TRBD2 agrees at 9 bases. Germline V gives CDR1 SGHRS, CDR2 YFSETQ. V gave up 4 bases and J gave up 5 bases; unmatched junction bases: 15. This CDR3 has 18 amino acids. The CDR3 spells CASSGLSGLAGRTGELFF. The DNA for the CDR3 is TGCGCCAGCAGCGGTCTTTCAGGCCTAGCGGGGAGGACCGGGGAGCTGTTTTTT.

This clone has just a few counts. The rearrangement uses TRBV29-1 and TRBJ1-1; TRBD1 aligns across 11 bases. V shed 8 bases and J 4 bases; nucleotides not matched to a gene: 3. In germline, CDR1 is SQVTM, CDR2 ANQGSEA. The length of the CDR3 is 12 residues. The CDR3 bases are TGCAGCACAGGGACAGGGGGCACTGAAGCTTTCTTT. Translated: CSTGTGGTEAFF.

This sequence joins TRBV5-1 and TRBJ1-4, with TRBD1 matching 7 bases. After removal of 4 bases from V and 10 bases from J, the junction contained 16 bases not matched to a gene. The germline V gene encodes CDR1 SGHRS and CDR2 YFSETQ. This CDR3 spans 16 amino acids. CDR3 loop: CASSEEPGQRQGKLFF. The CDR3 coding sequence is TGCGCCAGCAGCGAGGAGCCGGGACAACGACAGGGAAAACTGTTTTTT.

The rearrangement uses TRBV19 and TRBJ2-1; TRBD2 matches at 7 bases. The V gene's germline CDR1 is LNHDA and CDR2 SQIVND (reference sequence). The length of the CDR3 is 14 residues. The V segment lost 3 bases and the J segment 7 bases; nucleotides outside the gene matches: 6. The CDR3 nucleotides are TGTGCCAGTAGTATGTCTAGCGGACATAATGAGCAGTTCTTC. Its protein product is CASSMSSGHNEQFF.

This clone showed up just a few times. This sequence joins TRBV14 and TRBJ1-6, with D possibly matching TRBD1 (5 bases). Germline CDR1 SGHDN, CDR2 FVKESK. The CDR3 covers 14 residues. V lost 6 bases to trimming and J lost 5 bases, with 11 bases between them. The CDR3 DNA reads as TGTGCCAGCAGACGGGGGGAGAATAATTCACCCCTCCACTTT. Its translation is CASRRGENNSPLHF.

This clone appeared once. The chain links TRBV5-6 to TRBJ2-5; D not resolved. With the DNA end fitting TRBJ2-7 better, the J assignment may be wrong. Germline loops: CDR1 SGHDT, CDR2 YYEEEE. This CDR3 contains 13 residues. The CDR3 DNA is TGTGCCAGCAGCTTGCGAGCTGTTTACGAGCAGTACTTC. Encoded protein: CASSLRAVYEQYF.